This TCR beta chain was sequenced in a study of T cell repertoires in ileal Crohn's disease. Background on the study: Every patient was operated on for stricturing (about 60%) or penetrating (about 40%) complications. At postoperative colonoscopy, neoterminal ileum biopsies were taken as M6. Study-wide points: Postoperative endoscopy occurred within one year, median about 7 months. High-frequency clones were more common in sorted CD8 than CD4 cells.

Indicated time point: neoterminal ileum biopsy at postoperative endoscopy, about 6 months after surgery. From germline, CDR1 is SGHVS and CDR2 FNYEAQ. J gave up 2 bases and V 3 bases, and 4 bases lay outside the gene matches. The CDR3 runs 16 residues. Repertoires were generated with immunoSEQ multiplex PCR, while TCRdb's copy carries only in-frame clones and drops some. The repertoire consists of 1,300 to 1,500 clones, with around 80% occurring once and the leading ten covering about a third. Points on this clone: Antigen: not known.

J is TRBJ1-2 and V is TRBV7-6; 12 nucleotides match TRBD1. The specimen was ileal tissue. The TCR was taken from an adult with Crohn's disease. The DNA of the CDR3 is TGTGCCAGCAGCTTTGGGACAGGGGGCGCAAACTATGGCTACACCTTC. Translated, it gives CASSFGTGGANYGYTF.